Below are 31 T cell receptor beta chains sequenced from a single sample in a study of blood T cell repertoires in COVID-19. Repertoires were generated with immunoSEQ multiplex PCR, while TCRdb's copy carries only in-frame clones and drops some. The data contain about 70,000 clones, about four fifths of them singletons. Sequencing was carried out using peripheral blood. The receptor source for this set is a woman aged 55-69 years with acute or convalescent COVID-19.

The J gene is TRBJ1-1, the V gene TRBV4-3; the D gene is possibly TRBD1 (6 bases). Germline CDR1 LGHNA, CDR2 YSLEER. CDR3 size: 14 residues. Trimming took 3 bases from V and 6 from J, leaving 14 bases between them. The CDR3 is CASSQYSGEPEAFF. CDR3 DNA sequence: TGCGCCAGCAGCCAGTACTCAGGGGAACCTGAAGCTTTCTTT.

The chain has TRBV18 and TRBJ1-1; D not resolved. The V end lost 4 bases, the J end lost 5 bases, and 11 bases lay between the germline ends. Germline values: CDR1 KGHSH, CDR2 LQKENI. This CDR3 contains 13 residues. The CDR3 DNA reads as TGTGCCAGCTCACAGGACCCGGGGACTGAAGCTTTCTTT. Protein product: CASSQDPGTEAFF.

The J gene is TRBJ2-6, the V gene TRBV6-5; maybe TRBD1 (5 bases). V was trimmed by 5 bases and J by 2 bases, leaving 7 bases between them. Germline V CDR1 and CDR2: MNHEY, SVGAGI. This CDR3 is 14 amino acids long. CDR3: CASSQGTGANVLTF. DNA for the CDR3: TGTGCCAGCAGTCAGGGAACTGGGGCCAACGTCCTGACTTTC.

The rearrangement links TRBV5-1 to TRBJ2-3; tentatively, D is TRBD1 (5 bases). The CDR3 extends over 15 amino acids. Deletions cut 0 bases from V and 2 bases from J, with 10 bases between. Per the germline V gene, CDR1 is SGHRS and CDR2 is YFSETQ. CDR3 residues: CASSLVQGDTDTQYF. For the CDR3, the DNA is TGCGCCAGCAGCTTGGTCCAGGGTGACACAGATACGCAGTATTTT.

V usage is TRBV5-1 and J usage is TRBJ1-2; tentatively, D is TRBD1 (6 bases). This CDR3 region has 14 residues. V lost 4 bases and J lost 6, with 16 bases in between. Looked up from germline, CDR1 is SGHRS and CDR2 is YFSETQ. This chain's CDR3 is CASSRNRARDGYTF. CDR3 nucleotides: TGCGCCAGCAGCCGGAACAGGGCGCGCGATGGCTACACCTTC. The full variable domain, rest sourced from reference TRBV5-1 and TRBJ1-2, is KAGVTQTPRYLIKTRGQQVTLSCSPISGHRSVSWYQQTPGQGLQFLFEYFSETQRNKGNFPGRFSGRQFSNSRSEMNVSTLELGDSALYLCASSRNRARDGYTFGSGTRLTVV.

The chain joins TRBV9 to TRBJ2-2, with 8 bases fitting TRBD2. V shed 0 bases, J shed 7 bases, and the junction held 5 bases outside the gene matches. This CDR3 has 15 amino acids. Germline assignment: CDR1 SGDLS and CDR2 YYNGEE. CDR3 bases: TGTGCCAGCAGCGTAGCGGGGGGGCGAGTCGGGGAGCTGTTTTTT. Its translation is CASSVAGGRVGELFF.

This clone was counted once. The rearrangement joins TRBV5-1 to TRBJ2-5; D uncertain. This CDR3 region has 14 residues. V lost 4 bases, J lost 3 bases, and 13 bases lay in between. Germline V CDR1 and CDR2: SGHRS, YFSETQ. CDR3 nucleotides: TGCGCCAGCAGCCTGCTAGGCGGTAAAGAGACCCAGTACTTC. Protein sequence: CASSLLGGKETQYF.

The V gene is TRBV30, the J gene TRBJ1-5, with TRBD1 as a possible D gene (5 bases). The CDR3 covers 12 residues. The V and J ends lost 4 bases and 4 bases respectively, with 8 bases between them. CDR1 is GTSNPN and CDR2 is SVGIG in the germline V gene (reference sequence). CDR3 protein: CAWNSGNQPQHF. In nucleotides, the CDR3 is TGTGCCTGGAATTCAGGGAATCAGCCCCAGCATTTT.

This clone was counted between two and nine times. The gene calls are TRBV18 and TRBJ1-5; TRBD1 matches at 11 bases. The J segment lost 5 bases and the V segment lost 0 bases, leaving 0 bases of the junction unmatched. The CDR3 runs to 15 residues. From germline, CDR1 is KGHSH and CDR2 LQKENI. The CDR3 DNA reads TGTGCCAGCTCACCACCGGGACAGGGGGATCAGCCCCAGCATTTT. Encoded protein: CASSPPGQGDQPQHF.

The rearrangement links TRBV3-1 (or the pseudogene TRBV3-2) to TRBJ2-2; 9 nucleotides agree with TRBD2. Germline loops: CDR1 LGHDT, CDR2 YNNKEL (reference sequence). The CDR3 loop spans 15 amino acids. The V and J ends lost 4 bases and 3 bases, in that order; junction bases with no gene match: 3. CDR3 DNA sequence: TGTGCCAGCAGCCGAGCGGGGGGTTACACCGGGGAGCTGTTTTTT. Translated: CASSRAGGYTGELFF.

This sequence joins TRBV5-3 and TRBJ2-2; possible D gene TRBD1, 6 bases. TRBV5-3 is noted as an ORF with a role that remains uncertain. Trimming stripped 4 bases from V and 0 bases from J, with 10 bases between. This CDR3 region has 15 residues. CDR3 sequence (DNA): TGTGCCAGAAGCGGGGGCCTAGCGAACACCGGGGAGCTGTTTTTT. Encoded protein: CARSGGLANTGELFF.

This clone was seen a handful of times. The V and J genes are TRBV30 and TRBJ2-5; 8 nucleotides align to TRBD1. Germline V CDR1 and CDR2: GTSNPN, SVGIG (reference sequence). The CDR3 sequence is 14 residues long. V was pared by 8 bases and J by 4 bases, with 12 bases of the junction left unmatched. The CDR3 DNA follows: TGTGCCGGATCGACAGGGGAAAGGTCAGAGACCCAGTACTTC. Protein product: CAGSTGERSETQYF.

The rearrangement uses TRBV2 and TRBJ2-5; 7 bases are a match to TRBD1. Germline V lookup: CDR1 SNHLY, CDR2 FYNNEI. V shed 4 bases and J 5 bases; nucleotides not matched to a gene: 7. CDR3 length: 14 amino acids. As DNA, the CDR3 is TGTGCCAGCAGTGCCAACAGGGGATGGGAGACCCAGTACTTC. The encoded protein is CASSANRGWETQYF. The complete variable domain, with remaining parts taken from reference TRBV2 and TRBJ2-5, reads EPEVTQTPSHQVTQMGQEVILRCVPISNHLYFYWYRQILGQKVEFLVSFYNNEISEKSEIFDDQFSVERPDGSNFTLKIRSTKLEDSAMYFCASSANRGWETQYFGPGTRLLVL.

This CDR3 is CASTRQGASPLHF. The CDR3 DNA reads as TGTGCCAGTACCAGACAGGGTGCATCACCCCTCCACTTT. V gene TRBV19 combines with J gene TRBJ1-6, with 7 bases identical to TRBD1. Losses at the gene ends were 7 bases for V and 10 bases for J; bases not matched to a gene: 7. This CDR3 region has 13 residues. Germline CDR1 is LNHDA and CDR2 is SQIVND (reference sequence). Full variable domain (remainder filled in from reference TRBV19 and TRBJ1-6): DGGITQSPKYLFRKEGQNVTLSCEQNLNHDAMYWYRQDPGQGLRLIYYSQIVNDFQKGDIAEGYSVSREKKESFPLTVTSAQKNPTAFYLCASTRQGASPLHFGNGTRLTVT.

Details on this clone: Likely a read error: the CDR3 ends without its conserved phenylalanine or tryptophan. The limits of the CDR3 on the DNA are not certain, so only TCRdb's listed CDR3 is given. V usage is TRBV27 and J usage is TRBJ2-7; no check of the table's D call, TRBD2, against the DNA was made. CDR1 is MNHEY and CDR2 is SMNVEV in the germline V gene (reference sequence). 13 amino acids form the CDR3, both terminal residues included. The CDR3 is CASSLYVGGSPTI.

The CDR3 DNA sequence: TGTGCCAGCAGGTCCGGGGGGGCAGGGACAGATACGCAGTATTTT. The encoded protein is CASRSGGAGTDTQYF. The genes are TRBV6-5 and TRBJ2-3; 8 nucleotides align to TRBD2. The trim removed 6 bases at V and 3 bases at J, leaving 8 bases unmatched. The V gene's germline CDR1 is MNHEY and CDR2 SVGAGI. The CDR3 is 15 amino acids.

The chain joins TRBV27 to TRBJ2-7; 7 nucleotides align to TRBD1. V lost 3 bases, J lost 5 bases, and 4 bases stayed unmatched. Germline V gene lookup returns CDR1 MNHEY and CDR2 SMNVEV (reference sequence). CDR3 length equals 13 residues. The CDR3 nucleotides read TGTGCCAGCAGTTTCAACAGGGGAAACGAGCAGTACTTC. Protein: CASSFNRGNEQYF.

This clone has only a few counts. The chain couples TRBV7-9 to TRBJ1-1, with D possibly being TRBD1 (5 bases). The ends were cut back, 3 bases at V and 7 bases at J, with 12 bases in the middle. This CDR3 region has 13 residues. Germline V CDR1 and CDR2: SEHNR, FQNEAQ (reference sequence). Here the CDR3 DNA reads TGTGCCAGCAGCTTCACCAGGGTGGGTGAAGCTTTCTTT. This sequence encodes CASSFTRVGEAFF.

V gene TRBV18 combines with J gene TRBJ2-7, with TRBD1 identical over 7 bases. Germline CDR1 KGHSH, CDR2 LQKENI. The CDR3 is made up of 16 amino acids. V dropped 4 bases and J dropped 0; count of bases not matched to a gene: 9. CDR3 nucleotide sequence: TGTGCCAGCTCACGGTCTCAGCAGGGGGTCTCCTACGAGCAGTACTTC. Translated, it gives CASSRSQQGVSYEQYF.

CDR3: CASTPLGGQPQHF. The CDR3 DNA is TGTGCCAGCACTCCCTTAGGGGGTCAGCCCCAGCATTTT. The rearrangement uses TRBV6-5 and TRBJ1-5; a weak D match, TRBD1 (6 bases). Germline CDR1 is MNHEY and CDR2 is SVGAGI. The V end lost 7 bases, the J end lost 6 bases, and 13 bases lay between the germline ends. The length of the CDR3 is 13 residues.

The chain combines TRBV4-3 with TRBJ2-1; 7 bases match TRBD1. V lost 2 bases to trimming and J lost 0 bases; unmatched junction nucleotides: 4. Per the germline V gene, CDR1 is LGHNA and CDR2 is YSLEER. The CDR3 covers 16 residues. CDR3 protein: CASSQRQGVSYNEQFF. Here the CDR3 DNA reads TGCGCCAGCAGCCAAAGACAGGGAGTCTCCTACAATGAGCAGTTCTTC.

The chain carries TRBV11-2 and TRBJ1-3, with 7 bases matching TRBD1. CDR1 is SGHAT, CDR2 FQNNGV, per germline. This CDR3 region has 17 residues. V trimming: 1 base; J trimming: 0 bases; junction bases outside the gene matches: 6. The CDR3 spells CASSLGWGQYSGNTIYF. The CDR3 region has the DNA TGTGCCAGCAGCTTAGGTTGGGGACAGTACTCTGGAAACACCATATATTTT.

The chain carries TRBV6-2 or TRBV6-3 and TRBJ2-7; maybe TRBD1 (6 bases). The V and J ends lost 5 bases and 2 bases respectively, with 13 bases between them. Germline-derived CDR1 and CDR2 are MNHEY and SVGEGT. There are 14 residues in the CDR3. In DNA form, the CDR3 reads TGTGCCAGCAGTCAGCCTCGGGACACCTACGAGCAGTACTTC. Residues: CASSQPRDTYEQYF.

This clone was counted between two and nine times. The rearrangement links TRBV5-1 to TRBJ1-4; D ambiguous. With 6 bases removed from V and 0 bases from J, the gap between germline ends came to 12 bases. This CDR3 region has 15 residues. CDR1 is SGHRS, CDR2 YFSETQ, per germline. The CDR3 DNA reads as TGCGCCAGCACTCTGGGCAGAACAACTAATGAAAAACTGTTTTTT. Protein sequence: CASTLGRTTNEKLFF.

The chain is built from TRBV19 and TRBJ2-3; TRBD2 is a possible D gene (7 bases). Looked up from germline, CDR1 is LNHDA and CDR2 is SQIVND (reference sequence). The V end lost 8 bases, the J end lost 7 bases, and 16 bases lay between the germline ends. The CDR3 has 13 amino acids. The CDR3 spells CASADRGAHTQYF. The CDR3 nucleotides are TGTGCCAGTGCCGATCGGGGGGCGCATACGCAGTATTTT.

This rearrangement joins TRBV4-1 to TRBJ1-1; D remains unclear. CDR1 and CDR2 from the germline V gene are MGHRA and YSYEKL. V gave up 5 bases and J gave up 2 bases, with 18 bases separating them. This CDR3 has 16 amino acids. The CDR3 nucleotides read TGCGCCAGCAGCTACGCTACAACAGATCCAAACACTGAAGCTTTCTTT. It is translated as CASSYATTDPNTEAFF.

This chain links TRBV6-4 with TRBJ1-1; 8 bases are shared with TRBD1. The V gene end was trimmed by 5 bases and the J gene end by 3 bases; junction bases not matched to a gene: 2. Germline CDR1 and CDR2: MRHNA and SNTAGT. This CDR3 contains 13 residues. CDR3 DNA sequence: TGTGCCAGCAGTCAACAGGGGGACACTGAAGCTTTCTTT. This codes for CASSQQGDTEAFF.

J is TRBJ2-7 and V is TRBV28; the match to TRBD1 covers 7 bases. This CDR3 is built from 13 residues. After removal of 10 bases from V and 3 bases from J, the junction contained 9 bases not matched to a gene. CDR1 and CDR2 (germline): MDHEN, SYDVKM. CDR3 in DNA: TGTGCCACCCAGGGACAGCTAAGCTACGAGCAGTACTTC. Amino acids: CATQGQLSYEQYF.

The chain uses TRBV27 and TRBJ1-5; D may be TRBD1 (6 bases). Trimming removed 2 bases at V and 4 bases at J, with 15 bases between. Germline CDR1 MNHEY, CDR2 SMNVEV (reference sequence). The CDR3 consists of 16 residues. The CDR3 DNA reads TGTGCCAGCAGTTTACTGGCAGGGGTGCAAAATCAGCCCCAGCATTTT. Translating it yields CASSLLAGVQNQPQHF.

V gene TRBV28 combines with J gene TRBJ2-2; D is perhaps TRBD1 (5 bases). V was clipped by 0 bases and J by 3 bases, with 11 bases between them. Germline lookup yields CDR1 MDHEN and CDR2 SYDVKM. This CDR3 has 16 residues. CDR3: CASSLWGPGYTGELFF. CDR3 DNA sequence: TGTGCCAGCAGTTTATGGGGGCCAGGGTACACCGGGGAGCTGTTTTTT.

V usage is TRBV19 and J usage is TRBJ1-1; tentatively, D is TRBD1 (5 bases). V dropped 6 bases and J dropped 4 bases, with 15 bases sitting between them. This CDR3 is 14 amino acids long. CDR1 is LNHDA and CDR2 is SQIVND in the germline V gene (reference sequence). The CDR3 is CASRRQGHVTEAFF. As DNA, the CDR3 is TGTGCCAGTAGAAGGCAGGGTCATGTCACTGAAGCTTTCTTT.